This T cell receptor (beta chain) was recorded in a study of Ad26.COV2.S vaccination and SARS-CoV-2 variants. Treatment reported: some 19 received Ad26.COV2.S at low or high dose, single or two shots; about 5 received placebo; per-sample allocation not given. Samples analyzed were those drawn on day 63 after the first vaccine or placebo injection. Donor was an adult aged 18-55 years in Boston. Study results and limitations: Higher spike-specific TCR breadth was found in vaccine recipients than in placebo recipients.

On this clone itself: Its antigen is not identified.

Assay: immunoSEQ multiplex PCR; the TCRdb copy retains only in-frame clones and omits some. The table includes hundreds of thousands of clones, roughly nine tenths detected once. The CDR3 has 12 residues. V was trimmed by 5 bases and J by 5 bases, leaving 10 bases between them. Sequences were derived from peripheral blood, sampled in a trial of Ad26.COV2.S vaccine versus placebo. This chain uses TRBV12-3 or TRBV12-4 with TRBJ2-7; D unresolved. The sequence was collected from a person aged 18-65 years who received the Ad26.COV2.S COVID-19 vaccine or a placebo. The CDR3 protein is CASSEDGDEQYF. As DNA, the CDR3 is TGTGCCAGCAGTGAAGACGGAGACGAGCAGTACTTC.